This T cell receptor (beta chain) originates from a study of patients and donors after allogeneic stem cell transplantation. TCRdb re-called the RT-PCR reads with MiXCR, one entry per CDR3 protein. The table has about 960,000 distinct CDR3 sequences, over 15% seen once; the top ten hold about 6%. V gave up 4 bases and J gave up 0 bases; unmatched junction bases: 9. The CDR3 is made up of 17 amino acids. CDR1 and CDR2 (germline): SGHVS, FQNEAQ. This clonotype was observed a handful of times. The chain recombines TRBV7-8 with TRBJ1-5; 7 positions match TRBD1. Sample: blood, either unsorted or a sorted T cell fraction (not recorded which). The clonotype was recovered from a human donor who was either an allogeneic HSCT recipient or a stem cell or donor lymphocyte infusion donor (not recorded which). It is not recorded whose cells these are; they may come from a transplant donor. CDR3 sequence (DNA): TGTGCCAGCAGCTCTGCCCGACAGGGAGATAGCAATCAGCCCCAGCATTTT. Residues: CASSSARQGDSNQPQHF.